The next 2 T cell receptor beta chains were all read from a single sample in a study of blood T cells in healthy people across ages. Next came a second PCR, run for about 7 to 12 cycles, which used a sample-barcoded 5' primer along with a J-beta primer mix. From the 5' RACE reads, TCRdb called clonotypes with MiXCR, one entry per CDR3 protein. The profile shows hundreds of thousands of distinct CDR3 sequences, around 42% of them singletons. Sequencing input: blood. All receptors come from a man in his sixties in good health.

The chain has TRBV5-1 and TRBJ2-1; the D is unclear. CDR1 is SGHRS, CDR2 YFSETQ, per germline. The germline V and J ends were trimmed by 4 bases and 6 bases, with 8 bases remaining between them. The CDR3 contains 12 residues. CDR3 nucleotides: TGCGCCAGCAGCCCTTACCCCAATGAGCAGTTCTTC. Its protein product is CASSPYPNEQFF.

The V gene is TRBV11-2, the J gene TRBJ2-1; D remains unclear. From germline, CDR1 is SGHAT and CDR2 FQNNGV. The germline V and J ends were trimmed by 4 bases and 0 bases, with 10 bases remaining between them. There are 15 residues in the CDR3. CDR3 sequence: CASSSQQSSYNEQFF. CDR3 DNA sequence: TGTGCCAGCAGCTCTCAACAGAGCTCCTACAATGAGCAGTTCTTC.